This record concerns one T cell receptor beta chain sequence. Antigen specificity is unknown. This sample's treatment: around 19 received Ad26.COV2.S at low or high dose, single or two shots; 5 received placebo; per-sample allocation not given. Specimen acquisition occurred on day 63 following the initial vaccine or placebo injection. This sample is part of a study of Ad26.COV2.S vaccination and SARS-CoV-2 variants. Findings of the study overall: Reported findings describe substantial breadth in spike-specific CD8+ and CD4+ T cell responses following vaccination.

The repertoire was sequenced with immunoSEQ multiplex PCR; TCRdb's copy has only in-frame clones and lacks some. The table shows 350,000 to 450,000 clones, with roughly 85% occurring only once. CDR1 is MGHRA and CDR2 is YSYEKL in the germline V gene. This CDR3 has 15 residues. J lost 5 bases, V lost 0 bases, and 1 base had no gene match. Sequencing was performed on peripheral blood, taken in a trial of Ad26.COV2.S vaccine versus placebo. This sequence originates from a person aged 18-65 years who received the Ad26.COV2.S COVID-19 vaccine or a placebo. The rearrangement joins TRBV4-1 to TRBJ2-1, with 10 bases identical to TRBD2. As DNA, the CDR3 is TGCGCCAGCAGCCAAGAAACTAGCGGGGACAATGAGCAGTTCTTC. Its protein product is CASSQETSGDNEQFF.